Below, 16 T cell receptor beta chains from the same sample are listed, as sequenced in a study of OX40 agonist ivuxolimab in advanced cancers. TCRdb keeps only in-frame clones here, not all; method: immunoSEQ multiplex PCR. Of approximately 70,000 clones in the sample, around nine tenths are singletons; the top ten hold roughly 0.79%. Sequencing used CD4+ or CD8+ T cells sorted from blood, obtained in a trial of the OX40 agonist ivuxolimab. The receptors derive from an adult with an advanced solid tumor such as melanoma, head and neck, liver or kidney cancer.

The CDR3 nucleotides read TGTGCCAGCAGCGCCAGTCGCCGGACAGGGGCCGGCACAGATACGCAGTATTTT. It yields the protein CASSASRRTGAGTDTQYF. The genes are TRBV9 and TRBJ2-3; 9 positions agree with TRBD1. Germline assignment: CDR1 SGDLS and CDR2 YYNGEE. CDR3 size: 18 residues. Losses at the gene ends were 3 bases for V and 1 base for J; bases not matched to a gene: 12. Looking up the rest from reference TRBV9 and TRBJ2-3 gives the full variable domain: DSGVTQTPKHLITATGQRVTLRCSPRSGDLSVYWYQQSLDQGLQFLIQYYNGEERAKGNILERFSAQQFPDLHSELNLSSLELGDSALYFCASSASRRTGAGTDTQYFGPGTRLTVL.

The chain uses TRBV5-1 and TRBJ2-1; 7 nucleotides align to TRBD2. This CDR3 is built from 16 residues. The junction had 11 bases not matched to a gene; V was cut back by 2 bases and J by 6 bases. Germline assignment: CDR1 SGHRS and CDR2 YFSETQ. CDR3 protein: CASSFGGRSGGNEQFF. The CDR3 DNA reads TGCGCCAGCAGCTTCGGCGGGAGAAGCGGTGGCAATGAGCAGTTCTTC.

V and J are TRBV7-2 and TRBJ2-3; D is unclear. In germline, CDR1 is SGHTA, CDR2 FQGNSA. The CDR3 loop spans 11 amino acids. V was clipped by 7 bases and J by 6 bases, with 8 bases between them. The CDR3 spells CASTAWDTQYF. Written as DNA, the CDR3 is TGTGCCAGCACCGCCTGGGATACGCAGTATTTT.

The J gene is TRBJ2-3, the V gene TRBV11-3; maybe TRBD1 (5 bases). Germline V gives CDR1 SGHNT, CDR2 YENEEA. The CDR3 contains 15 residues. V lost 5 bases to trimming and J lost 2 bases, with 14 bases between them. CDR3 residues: CASSPSGLDTDTQYF. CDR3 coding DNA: TGTGCCAGCAGCCCCTCAGGGCTCGACACAGATACGCAGTATTTT.

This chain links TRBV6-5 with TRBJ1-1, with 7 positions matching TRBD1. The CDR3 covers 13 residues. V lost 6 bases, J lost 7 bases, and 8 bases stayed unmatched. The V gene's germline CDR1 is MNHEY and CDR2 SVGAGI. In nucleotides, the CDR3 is TGTGCCAGCAGGCCTCTAGGACAGGATGAAGCTTTCTTT. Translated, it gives CASRPLGQDEAFF.

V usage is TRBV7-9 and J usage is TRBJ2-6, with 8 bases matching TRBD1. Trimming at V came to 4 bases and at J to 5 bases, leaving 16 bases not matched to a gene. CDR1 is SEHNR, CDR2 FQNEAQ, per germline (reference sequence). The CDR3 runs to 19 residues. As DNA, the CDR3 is TGTGCCAGCAGCTCCCCCCGGGGACAGGTCCCCTTGAGGGCCAACGTCCTGACTTTC. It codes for CASSSPRGQVPLRANVLTF.

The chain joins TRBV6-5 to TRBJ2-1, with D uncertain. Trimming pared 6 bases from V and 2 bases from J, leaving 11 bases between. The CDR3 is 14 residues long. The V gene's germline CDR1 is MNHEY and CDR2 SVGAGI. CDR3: CASRDPIAYNEQFF. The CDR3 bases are TGTGCCAGCAGAGACCCCATAGCCTACAATGAGCAGTTCTTC.

CDR3 amino acids: CASSVSLRDPSNTGELFF. In nucleotides, the CDR3 is TGTGCCAGCAGCGTTTCCCTCCGGGACCCCTCGAACACCGGGGAGCTGTTTTTT. The chain joins TRBV9 to TRBJ2-2; either TRBD1 or TRBD2 may fit D (5 bases each). The CDR3 has 18 amino acids. The V gene lost 2 bases and the J gene lost 0 bases, with 17 bases spanning the gap. Germline V gene sequence: CDR1 SGDLS, CDR2 YYNGEE.

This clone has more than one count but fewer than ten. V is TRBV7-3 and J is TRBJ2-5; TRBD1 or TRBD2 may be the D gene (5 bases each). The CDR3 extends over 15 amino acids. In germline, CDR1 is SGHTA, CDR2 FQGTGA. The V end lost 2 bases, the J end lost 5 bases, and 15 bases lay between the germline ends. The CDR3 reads CASSLGQGVWETQYF. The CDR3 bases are TGTGCCAGCAGCTTAGGGCAGGGAGTTTGGGAGACCCAGTACTTC. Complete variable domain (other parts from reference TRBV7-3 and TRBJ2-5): GAGVSQTPSNKVTEKGKYVELRCDPISGHTALYWYRQSLGQGPEFLIYFQGTGAADDSGLPNDRFFAVRPEGSVSTLKIQRTERGDSAVYLCASSLGQGVWETQYFGPGTRLLVL.

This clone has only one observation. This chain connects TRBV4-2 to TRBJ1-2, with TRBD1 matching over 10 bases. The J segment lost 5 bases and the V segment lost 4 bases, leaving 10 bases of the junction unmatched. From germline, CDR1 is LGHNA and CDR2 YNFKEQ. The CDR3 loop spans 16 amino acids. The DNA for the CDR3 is TGTGCCAGCAGCCTACGGGACAGGGGTTTGAATTATGGCTACACCTTC. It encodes CASSLRDRGLNYGYTF.

In nucleotides, the CDR3 is TGTGCCACTCAAAACTTAGGGGCTAGCGGGAGTAGGGAGCAGTTCTTC. Translation gives CATQNLGASGSREQFF. V is TRBV7-2 and J is TRBJ2-1; 10 bases agree with TRBD2. The V and J ends lost 10 bases and 10 bases, in that order; junction bases with no gene match: 19. There are 16 residues in the CDR3. Looked up from germline, CDR1 is SGHTA and CDR2 is FQGNSA.

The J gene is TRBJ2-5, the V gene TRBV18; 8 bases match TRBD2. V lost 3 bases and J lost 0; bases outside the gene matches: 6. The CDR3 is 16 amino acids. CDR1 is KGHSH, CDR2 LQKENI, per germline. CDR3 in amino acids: CASSPGAGDHQETQYF. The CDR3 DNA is TGTGCCAGCTCACCGGGAGCGGGGGACCACCAAGAGACCCAGTACTTC.

The CDR3 spells CASSRGVEQFF. The CDR3 DNA reads TGTGCCAGCAGCCGGGGGGTTGAGCAGTTCTTC. This chain uses TRBV11-3 with TRBJ2-1, with TRBD2 identical over 7 bases. The J segment lost 9 bases and the V segment lost 5 bases, leaving 1 base of the junction unmatched. Per the germline V gene, CDR1 is SGHNT and CDR2 is YENEEA. The CDR3 contains 11 residues.

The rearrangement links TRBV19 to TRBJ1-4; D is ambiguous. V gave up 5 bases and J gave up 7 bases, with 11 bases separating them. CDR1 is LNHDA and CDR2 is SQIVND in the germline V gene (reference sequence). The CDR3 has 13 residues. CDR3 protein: CASSWAEGEKLFF. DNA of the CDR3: TGTGCCAGTAGTTGGGCAGAGGGTGAAAAACTGTTTTTT.

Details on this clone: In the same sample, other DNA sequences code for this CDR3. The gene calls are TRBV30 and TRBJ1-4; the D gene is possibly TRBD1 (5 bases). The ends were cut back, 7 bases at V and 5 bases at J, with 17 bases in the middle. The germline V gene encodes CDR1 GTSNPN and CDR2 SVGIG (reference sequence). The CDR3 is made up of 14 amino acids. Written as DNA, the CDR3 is TGTGCCTCCAGTAGAGGGGTCCCAAATGAAAAACTGTTTTTT. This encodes CASSRGVPNEKLFF.

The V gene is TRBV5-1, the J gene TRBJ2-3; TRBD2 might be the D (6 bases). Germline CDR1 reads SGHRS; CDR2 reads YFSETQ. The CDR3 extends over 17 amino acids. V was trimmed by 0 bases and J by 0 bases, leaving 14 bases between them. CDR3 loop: CASSLAKRVTSTDTQYF. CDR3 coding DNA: TGCGCCAGCAGCTTGGCCAAGCGGGTTACTAGCACAGATACGCAGTATTTT. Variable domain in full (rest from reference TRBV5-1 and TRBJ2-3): KAGVTQTPRYLIKTRGQQVTLSCSPISGHRSVSWYQQTPGQGLQFLFEYFSETQRNKGNFPGRFSGRQFSNSRSEMNVSTLELGDSALYLCASSLAKRVTSTDTQYFGPGTRLTVL.